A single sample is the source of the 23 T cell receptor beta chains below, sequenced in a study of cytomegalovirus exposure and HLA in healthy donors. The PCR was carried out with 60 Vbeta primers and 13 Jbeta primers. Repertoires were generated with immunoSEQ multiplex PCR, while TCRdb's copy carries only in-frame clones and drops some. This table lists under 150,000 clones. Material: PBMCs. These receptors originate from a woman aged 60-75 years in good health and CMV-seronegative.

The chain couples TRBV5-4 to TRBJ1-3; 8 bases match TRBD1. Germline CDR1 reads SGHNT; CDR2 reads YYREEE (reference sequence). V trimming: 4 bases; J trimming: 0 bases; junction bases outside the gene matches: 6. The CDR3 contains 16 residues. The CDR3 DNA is TGTGCCAGCAGCCTCGGACAGGGACTCTCTGGAAACACCATATATTTT. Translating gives CASSLGQGLSGNTIYF. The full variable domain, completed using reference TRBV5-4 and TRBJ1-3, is ETGVTQSPTHLIKTRGQQVTLRCSSQSGHNTVSWYQQALGQGPQFIFQYYREEENGRGNFPPRFSGLQFPNYSSELNVNALELDDSALYLCASSLGQGLSGNTIYFGEGSWLTVV.

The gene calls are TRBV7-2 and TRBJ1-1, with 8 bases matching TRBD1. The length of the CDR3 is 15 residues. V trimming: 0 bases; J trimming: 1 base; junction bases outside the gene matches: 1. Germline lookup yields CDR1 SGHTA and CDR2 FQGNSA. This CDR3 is CASSLADRGNTEAFF. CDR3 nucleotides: TGTGCCAGCAGCTTAGCCGACAGGGGGAACACTGAAGCTTTCTTT.

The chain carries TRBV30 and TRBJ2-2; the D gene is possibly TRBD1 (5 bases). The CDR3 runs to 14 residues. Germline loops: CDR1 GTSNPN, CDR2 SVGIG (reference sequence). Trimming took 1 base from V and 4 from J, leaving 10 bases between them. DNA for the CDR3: TGTGCCTGGAGTGAGGGGATACTCACCGGGGAGCTGTTTTTT. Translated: CAWSEGILTGELFF.

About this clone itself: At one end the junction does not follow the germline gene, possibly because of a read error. Written as DNA, the CDR3 is TGTGCCAGCAGTTTTATCCGGCTCAGGGGGCCTAAGGAAAAACTGTTTTTT. Translation gives CASSFIRLRGPKEKLFF. The V gene is TRBV28, the J gene TRBJ1-4, with 8 bases fitting TRBD1. The germline V gene has CDR1 MDHEN and CDR2 SYDVKM. This CDR3 is built from 17 residues.

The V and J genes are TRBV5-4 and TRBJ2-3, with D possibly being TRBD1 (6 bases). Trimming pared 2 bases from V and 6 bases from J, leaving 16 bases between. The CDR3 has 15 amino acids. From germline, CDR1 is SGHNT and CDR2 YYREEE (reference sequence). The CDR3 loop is CASSFWQGSVDTQYF. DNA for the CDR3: TGTGCCAGCAGCTTTTGGCAGGGGTCAGTTGATACGCAGTATTTT.

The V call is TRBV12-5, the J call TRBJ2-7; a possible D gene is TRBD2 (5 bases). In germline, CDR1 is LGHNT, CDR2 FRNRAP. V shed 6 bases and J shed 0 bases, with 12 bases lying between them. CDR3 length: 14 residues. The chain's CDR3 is CASGLGRGSYEQYF. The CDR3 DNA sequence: TGTGCTAGTGGACTGGGTCGGGGCTCCTACGAGCAGTACTTC.

The CDR3 loop reads CASSQGQGQVIYF. CDR3 bases: TGCGCCAGCAGCCAAGGACAGGGGCAGGTCATATATTTT. The rearrangement joins TRBV4-1 to TRBJ1-3; 8 nucleotides line up with TRBD1. The germline V gene has CDR1 MGHRA and CDR2 YSYEKL. CDR3 length equals 13 residues. Trimming removed 1 base from V and 12 bases from J; junction bases left unmatched: 5.

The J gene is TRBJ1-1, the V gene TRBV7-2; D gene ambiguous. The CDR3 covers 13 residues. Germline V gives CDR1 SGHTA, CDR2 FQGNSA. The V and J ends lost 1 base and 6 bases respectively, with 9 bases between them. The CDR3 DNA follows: TGTGCCAGCAGCTTAGAGATTCGGGCTGAAGCTTTCTTT. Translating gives CASSLEIRAEAFF.

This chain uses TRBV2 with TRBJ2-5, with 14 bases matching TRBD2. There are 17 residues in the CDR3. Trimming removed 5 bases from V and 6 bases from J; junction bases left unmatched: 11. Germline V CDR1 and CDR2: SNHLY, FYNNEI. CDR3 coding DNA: TGTGCCAGCAGTATATCTCGACTAGCGGGGGGGATTCAGACCCAGTACTTC. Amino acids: CASSISRLAGGIQTQYF.

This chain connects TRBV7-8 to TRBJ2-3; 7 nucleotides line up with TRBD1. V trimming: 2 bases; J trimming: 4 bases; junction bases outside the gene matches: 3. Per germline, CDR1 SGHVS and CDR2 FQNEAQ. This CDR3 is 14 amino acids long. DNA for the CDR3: TGTGCCAGCAGCTTAAGACAGGGAGCAGATACGCAGTATTTT. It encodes CASSLRQGADTQYF.

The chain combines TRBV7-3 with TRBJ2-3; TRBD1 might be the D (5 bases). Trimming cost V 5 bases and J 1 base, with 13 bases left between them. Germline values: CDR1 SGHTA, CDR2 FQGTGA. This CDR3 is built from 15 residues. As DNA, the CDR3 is TGTGCCAGCAGCGCAACAGGTCAGGGCACAGATACGCAGTATTTT. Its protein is CASSATGQGTDTQYF.

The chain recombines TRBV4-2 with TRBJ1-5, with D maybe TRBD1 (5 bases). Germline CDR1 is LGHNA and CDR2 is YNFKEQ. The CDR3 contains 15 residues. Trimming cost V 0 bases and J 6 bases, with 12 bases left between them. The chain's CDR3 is CASSQEPQGGQPQHF. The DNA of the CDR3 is TGTGCCAGCAGCCAAGAACCCCAGGGAGGTCAGCCCCAGCATTTT.

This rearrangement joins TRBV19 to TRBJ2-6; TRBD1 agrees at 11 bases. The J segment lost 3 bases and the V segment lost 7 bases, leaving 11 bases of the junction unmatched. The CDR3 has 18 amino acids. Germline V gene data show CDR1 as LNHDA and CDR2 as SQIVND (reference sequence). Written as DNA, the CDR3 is TGTGCCAGTACCACCACCGGGACAGGGGGGGTTGGGGCCAACGTCCTGACTTTC. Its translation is CASTTTGTGGVGANVLTF.

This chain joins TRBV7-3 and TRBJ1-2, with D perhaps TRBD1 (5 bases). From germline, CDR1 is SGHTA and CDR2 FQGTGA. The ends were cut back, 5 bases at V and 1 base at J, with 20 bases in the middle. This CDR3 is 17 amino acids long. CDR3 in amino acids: CASSLTGRGGHNYGYTF. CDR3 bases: TGTGCCAGCAGCCTCACTGGACGGGGAGGACATAACTATGGCTACACCTTC.

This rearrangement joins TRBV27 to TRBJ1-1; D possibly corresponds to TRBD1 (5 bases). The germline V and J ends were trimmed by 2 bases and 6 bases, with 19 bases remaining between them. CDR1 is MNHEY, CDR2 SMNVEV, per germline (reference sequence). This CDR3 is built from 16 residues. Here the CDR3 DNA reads TGTGCCAGCAGTTTAGAGAAGCAGGGTGGAAGCGCTGAAGCTTTCTTT. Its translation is CASSLEKQGGSAEAFF.

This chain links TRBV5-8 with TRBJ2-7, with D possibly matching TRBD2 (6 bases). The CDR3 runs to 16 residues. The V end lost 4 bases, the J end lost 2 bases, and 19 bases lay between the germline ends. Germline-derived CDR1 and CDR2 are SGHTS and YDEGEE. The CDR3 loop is CASSKGLADIPYEQYF. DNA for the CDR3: TGTGCCAGCAGCAAAGGATTAGCGGACATCCCCTACGAGCAGTACTTC.

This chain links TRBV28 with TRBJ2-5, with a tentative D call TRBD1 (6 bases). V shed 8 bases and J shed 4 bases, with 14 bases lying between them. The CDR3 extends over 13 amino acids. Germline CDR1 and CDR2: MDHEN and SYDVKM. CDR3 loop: CASGRTAPETQYF. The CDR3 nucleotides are TGTGCCAGCGGTAGGACAGCTCCAGAGACCCAGTACTTC.

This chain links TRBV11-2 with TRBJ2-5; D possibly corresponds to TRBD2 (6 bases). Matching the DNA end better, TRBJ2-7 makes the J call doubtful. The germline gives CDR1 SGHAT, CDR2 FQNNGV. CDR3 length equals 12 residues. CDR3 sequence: CASSPTGDEQYF. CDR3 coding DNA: TGTGCCAGCAGCCCCACGGGGGACGAGCAGTACTTC.

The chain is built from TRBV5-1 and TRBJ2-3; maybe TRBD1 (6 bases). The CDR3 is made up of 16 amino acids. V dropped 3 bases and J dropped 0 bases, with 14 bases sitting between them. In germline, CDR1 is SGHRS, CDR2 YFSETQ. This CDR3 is CASSSVGQRSTDTQYF. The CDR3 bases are TGCGCCAGCAGCTCCGTTGGACAGCGAAGCACAGATACGCAGTATTTT. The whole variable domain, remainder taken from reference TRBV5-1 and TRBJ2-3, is KAGVTQTPRYLIKTRGQQVTLSCSPISGHRSVSWYQQTPGQGLQFLFEYFSETQRNKGNFPGRFSGRQFSNSRSEMNVSTLELGDSALYLCASSSVGQRSTDTQYFGPGTRLTVL.

In DNA, the CDR3 is TGTGCCAGCAGCACTAGCGGGAGGGCCTGGCAGTACTTC. Its translation: CASSTSGRAWQYF. V gene TRBV28 combines with J gene TRBJ2-7, with TRBD2 identical over 13 bases. This CDR3 spans 13 amino acids. The germline CDR1 and CDR2 sequences are MDHEN and SYDVKM. The V gene end was trimmed by 6 bases and the J gene end by 9 bases; junction bases not matched to a gene: 5.

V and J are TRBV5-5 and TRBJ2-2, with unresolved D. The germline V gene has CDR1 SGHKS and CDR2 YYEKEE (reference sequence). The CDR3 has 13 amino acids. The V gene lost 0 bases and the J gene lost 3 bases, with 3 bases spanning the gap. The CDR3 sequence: CASSLADTGELFF. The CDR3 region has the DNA TGTGCCAGCAGCTTGGCCGACACCGGGGAGCTGTTTTTT.

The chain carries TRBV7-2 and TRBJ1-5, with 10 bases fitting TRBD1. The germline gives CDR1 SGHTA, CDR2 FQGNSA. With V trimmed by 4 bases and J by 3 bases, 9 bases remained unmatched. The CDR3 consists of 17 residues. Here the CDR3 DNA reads TGTGCCAGCAGCTACAGACAGGGGGCGATGAACAATCAGCCCCAGCATTTT. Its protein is CASSYRQGAMNNQPQHF.

CDR3 residues: CASKGEETQYF. In nucleotides, the CDR3 is TGCGCCAGCAAGGGGGAAGAGACCCAGTACTTC. This chain uses TRBV5-1 with TRBJ2-5; a weak D match, TRBD1 (6 bases). The CDR3 consists of 11 residues. CDR1 and CDR2 from the germline V gene are SGHRS and YFSETQ. V lost 6 bases to trimming and J lost 3 bases, with 6 bases between them.